This note documents a single T cell receptor (beta chain) sequence. Its specificity is unknown. This sample was taken from a study of beta chain features in type 1 diabetes. Across the whole study: Patients did not differ from healthy donors in age, gender or cell yield. Overall study findings and caveats: Researchers report that Type 1 diabetes patients had moderately but significantly shorter TCRB CDR3s across all four CD4+ subsets.

Per donor, one heparinised blood draw averaged about 110 mL. CD4+ naive, central memory, regulatory and stem cell-like memory cells were sorted via CD45RO/CCR7/CD25/CD127/CD95/CD27. The sequenced template was cDNA made from the entire isolated RNA. It was found that naive, central memory and regulatory T cell samples averaged about 3.57 million reads. Sequencing used immunoSEQ multiplex PCR; TCRdb keeps in-frame clones, though not all of them. This sample has about 280,000 clones, with approximately 15% found just once. The receptor was isolated from a man younger than 35 with type 1 diabetes. The material sequenced was naive CD4+ T cells from blood.

The chain's CDR3 is CASSETSGVGTDTQYF. DNA of the CDR3: TGCGCCAGCAGCGAAACTAGCGGGGTCGGCACAGATACGCAGTATTTT. This chain uses TRBV5-1 with TRBJ2-3, with 10 nucleotides matching TRBD2. V shed 4 bases, J shed 1 base, and the junction held 6 bases outside the gene matches. This CDR3 has 16 residues. Germline loops: CDR1 SGHRS, CDR2 YFSETQ.